This T cell receptor (beta chain) derives from a study of blood T cell repertoires in COVID-19. Study-wide background: Donors in the United States, Italy and Spain gave samples during acute or convalescent COVID-19. PBMCs, B-cell-depleted T cells, or T cells provided the cDNA or gDNA that made up the material.

This clone was counted between two and nine times. Germline lookup yields CDR1 MNHGY and CDR2 SVAAGI. Deletions cut 9 bases from V and 7 bases from J, with 21 bases between. The length of the CDR3 is 14 residues. Per the study methods: By means of reference gene primer amplification, nucleated cell counts were estimated. Libraries were prepared by immunoSEQ multiplex PCR; TCRdb keeps only in-frame clonotypes and omits some of them. That table is the source of V, J and clone size, and D and trimming were worked out from the DNA. The top ten clones hold 4.5% to 7% of a sample with under 250,000 clones, about three quarters of them seen once.

The sequenced sample was peripheral blood. The receptor was isolated from a woman in her 70s with acute or convalescent COVID-19. The chain couples TRBV6-9 to TRBJ1-1, with D maybe TRBD1 (5 bases). The CDR3: CARTTGTPRDEAFF. CDR3 DNA sequence: TGTGCCAGAACAACCGGGACTCCAAGGGATGAAGCTTTCTTT.